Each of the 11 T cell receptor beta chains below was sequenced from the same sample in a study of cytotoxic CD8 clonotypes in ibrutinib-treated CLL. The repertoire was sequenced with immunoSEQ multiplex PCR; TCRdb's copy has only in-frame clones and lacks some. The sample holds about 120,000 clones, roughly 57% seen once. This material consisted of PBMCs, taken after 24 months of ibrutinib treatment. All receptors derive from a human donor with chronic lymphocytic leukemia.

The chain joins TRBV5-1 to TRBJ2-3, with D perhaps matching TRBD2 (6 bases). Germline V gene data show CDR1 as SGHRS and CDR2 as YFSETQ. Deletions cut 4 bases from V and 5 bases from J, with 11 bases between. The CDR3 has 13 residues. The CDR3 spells CASSRDFQDTQYF. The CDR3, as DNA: TGCGCCAGCAGCCGGGACTTCCAAGATACGCAGTATTTT.

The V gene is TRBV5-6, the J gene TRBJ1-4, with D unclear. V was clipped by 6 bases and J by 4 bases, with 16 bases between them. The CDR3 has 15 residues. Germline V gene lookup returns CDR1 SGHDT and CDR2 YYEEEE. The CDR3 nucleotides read TGTGCCAGCACTGAAACCGCGGGGAGTAATGAAAAACTGTTTTTT. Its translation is CASTETAGSNEKLFF.

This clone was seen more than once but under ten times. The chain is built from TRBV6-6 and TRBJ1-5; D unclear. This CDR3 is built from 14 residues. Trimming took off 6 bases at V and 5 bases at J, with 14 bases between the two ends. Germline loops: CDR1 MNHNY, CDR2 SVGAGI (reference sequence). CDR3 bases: TGTGCCAGCAGCACCCCGGGAGCCGATCAGCCCCAGCATTTT. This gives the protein CASSTPGADQPQHF.

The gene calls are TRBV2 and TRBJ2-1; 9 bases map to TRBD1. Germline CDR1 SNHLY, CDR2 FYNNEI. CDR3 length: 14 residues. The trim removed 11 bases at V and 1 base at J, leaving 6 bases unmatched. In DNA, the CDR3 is TGTGCCTCCGCGGGACAGGGTTCCTACAATGAGCAGTTCTTC. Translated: CASAGQGSYNEQFF.

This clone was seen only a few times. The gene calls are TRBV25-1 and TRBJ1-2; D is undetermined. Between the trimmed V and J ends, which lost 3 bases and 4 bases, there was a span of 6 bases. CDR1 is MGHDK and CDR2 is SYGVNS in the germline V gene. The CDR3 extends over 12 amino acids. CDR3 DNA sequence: TGTGCCAGCAGTGAGCAGAGCTATGGCTACACCTTC. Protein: CASSEQSYGYTF.

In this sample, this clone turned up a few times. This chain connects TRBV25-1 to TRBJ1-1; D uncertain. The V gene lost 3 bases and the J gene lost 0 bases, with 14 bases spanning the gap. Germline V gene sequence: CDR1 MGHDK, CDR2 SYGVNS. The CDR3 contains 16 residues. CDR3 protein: CASSEDPKGMNTEAFF. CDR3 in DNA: TGTGCCAGCAGTGAGGACCCAAAGGGAATGAACACTGAAGCTTTCTTT.

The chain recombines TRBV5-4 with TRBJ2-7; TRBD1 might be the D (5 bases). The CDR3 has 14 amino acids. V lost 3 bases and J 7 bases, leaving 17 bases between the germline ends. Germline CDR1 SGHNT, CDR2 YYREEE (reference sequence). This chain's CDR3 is CASSSWGSPLEQYF. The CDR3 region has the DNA TGTGCCAGCAGCTCCTGGGGCTCCCCTCTGGAGCAGTACTTC.

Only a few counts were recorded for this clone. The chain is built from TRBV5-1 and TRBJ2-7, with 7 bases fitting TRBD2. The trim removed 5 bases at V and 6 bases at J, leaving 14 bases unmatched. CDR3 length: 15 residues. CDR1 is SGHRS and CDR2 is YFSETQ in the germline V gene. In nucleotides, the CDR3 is TGCGCCAGCAGTTCTAGCGGACCTCCTACGAGCGAGCAGTACTTC. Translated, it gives CASSSSGPPTSEQYF.

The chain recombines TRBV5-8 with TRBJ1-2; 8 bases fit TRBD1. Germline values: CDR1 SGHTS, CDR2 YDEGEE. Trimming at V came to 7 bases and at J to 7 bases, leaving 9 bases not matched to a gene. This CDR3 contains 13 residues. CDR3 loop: CASGTGRVGGYTF. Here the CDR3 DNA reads TGTGCCAGCGGGACAGGCCGAGTAGGTGGCTACACCTTC.

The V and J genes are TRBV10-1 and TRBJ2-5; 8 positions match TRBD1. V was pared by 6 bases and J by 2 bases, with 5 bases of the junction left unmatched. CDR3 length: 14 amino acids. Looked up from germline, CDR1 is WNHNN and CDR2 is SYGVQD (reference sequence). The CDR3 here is CASRGQGLQETQYF. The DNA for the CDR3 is TGCGCCAGCAGAGGACAGGGCCTACAAGAGACCCAGTACTTC.

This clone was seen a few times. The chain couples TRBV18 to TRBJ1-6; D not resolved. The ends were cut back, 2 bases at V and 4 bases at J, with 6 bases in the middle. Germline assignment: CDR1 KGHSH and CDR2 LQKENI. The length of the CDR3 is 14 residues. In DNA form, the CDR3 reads TGTGCCAGCTCACCAACAGAATATAATTCACCCCTCCACTTT. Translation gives CASSPTEYNSPLHF. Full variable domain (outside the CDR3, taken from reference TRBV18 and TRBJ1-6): NAGVMQNPRHLVRRRGQEARLRCSPMKGHSHVYWYRQLPEEGLKFMVYLQKENIIDESGMPKERFSAEFPKEGPSILRIQQVVRGDSAAYFCASSPTEYNSPLHFGNGTRLTVT.